The clone carrying this TCR beta chain has a single count. Its antigen is currently unknown. This specimen comes from a study of T cells in localized non-small cell lung cancer. Whole-study findings and limits: Patients showing higher blood T cell density tended to see longer overall survival.

Profiled with immunoSEQ multiplex PCR; TCRdb holds only in-frame clones, not every one. The profile shows about 82,000 clones, over 70% of them singletons. The V segment lost 5 bases and the J segment 7 bases; nucleotides outside the gene matches: 11. From germline, CDR1 is SGHVS and CDR2 FQNEAQ. This CDR3 has 15 residues. The specimen was PBMCs, collected before any cancer treatment. This sequence was found in a man aged 35-75 years with stage II squamous cell lung carcinoma. The chain couples TRBV7-8 to TRBJ2-7, with 10 nucleotides matching TRBD2. CDR3 residues: CASSPGLAASGEQYF. In nucleotides, the CDR3 is TGTGCCAGCAGCCCCGGACTAGCGGCGAGCGGAGAGCAGTACTTC.